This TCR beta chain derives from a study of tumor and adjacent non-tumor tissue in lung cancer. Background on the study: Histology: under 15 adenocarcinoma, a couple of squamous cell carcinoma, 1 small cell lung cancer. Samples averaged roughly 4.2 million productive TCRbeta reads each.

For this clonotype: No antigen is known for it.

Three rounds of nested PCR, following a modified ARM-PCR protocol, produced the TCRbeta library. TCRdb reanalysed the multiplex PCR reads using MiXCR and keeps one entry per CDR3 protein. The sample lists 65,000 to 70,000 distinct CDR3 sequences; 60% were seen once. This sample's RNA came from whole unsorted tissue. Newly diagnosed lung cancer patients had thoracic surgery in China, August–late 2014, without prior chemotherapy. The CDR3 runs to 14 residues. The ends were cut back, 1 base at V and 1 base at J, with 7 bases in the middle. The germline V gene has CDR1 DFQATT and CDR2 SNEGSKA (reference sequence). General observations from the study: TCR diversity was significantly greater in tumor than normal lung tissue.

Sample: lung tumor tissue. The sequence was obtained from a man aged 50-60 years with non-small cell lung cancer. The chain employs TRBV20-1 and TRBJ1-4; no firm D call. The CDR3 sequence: CSARVTKTNEKLFF. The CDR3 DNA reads TGCAGTGCTAGAGTAACTAAAACTAATGAAAAACTGTTTTTT.